The sequence of this TCR beta chain was determined in a study of memory CD4+ T cells and cytomegalovirus serostatus. The sort gate was single viable CD3+CD4+CD8-CD45RO+ cells for memory CD4+ T cells. In the authors' workflow: Out-of-frame sequences were removed, leaving 2,204,828 distinct TCRbeta sequences. Method: immunoSEQ multiplex PCR; TCRdb's copy keeps in-frame clones and lacks some. The V and J calls and clone size are taken from that table; D and trimming were inferred from the DNA. This sample carries tens of thousands of clones, about 80% of them seen once, and the ten largest clones take 1.1%. This sequence originates from an adult in good health and CMV-seronegative. Input material: memory CD4+ T cells from blood.

The CDR3 nucleotides read TGTGCCAGCAGTTTCGGGGCGGGGGCCAACGTCCTGACTTTC. Translation gives CASSFGAGANVLTF. This chain connects TRBV6-1 to TRBJ2-6; either TRBD1 or TRBD2 may supply D (5 bases each). CDR3 length equals 14 residues. Germline CDR1 reads MNHNS; CDR2 reads SASEGT. The V end was cut by 5 bases, the J end by 4 bases, with 9 bases between.